One sample yielded the 30 T cell receptor beta chains listed below, sequenced in a study of shared clonotypes between healthy human individuals. Data came from immunoSEQ multiplex PCR; TCRdb stores just in-frame clones and leaves some out. The sample includes 1 million to 1.3 million clones, 70% to 80% of them seen just once. Source material: memory CD4+ T cells from PBMCs. As to subset: CD45RA-negative fraction. The receptors here all came from a man younger than 30 in good health. Some clones in this sample may be carry-over from other donors' samples.

This clone has only one observation. The J gene is TRBJ2-5, the V gene TRBV18; D is possibly TRBD2 (6 bases). The CDR3 spans 16 residues. V shed 3 bases and J shed 7 bases, with 21 bases lying between them. Germline V gives CDR1 KGHSH, CDR2 LQKENI. The CDR3 protein is CASSPFQLGSEGTQYF. Written as DNA, the CDR3 is TGTGCCAGCTCACCCTTTCAGCTAGGGTCGGAGGGGACCCAGTACTTC. Together with reference TRBV18 and TRBJ2-5, the CDR3 gives the full variable domain: NAGVMQNPRHLVRRRGQEARLRCSPMKGHSHVYWYRQLPEEGLKFMVYLQKENIIDESGMPKERFSAEFPKEGPSILRIQQVVRGDSAAYFCASSPFQLGSEGTQYFGPGTRLLVL.

The rearrangement joins TRBV4-2 to TRBJ2-3, with TRBD1 matching over 8 bases. The CDR3 has 14 amino acids. Germline lookup yields CDR1 LGHNA and CDR2 YNFKEQ. V lost 8 bases, J lost 4 bases, and 8 bases stayed unmatched. CDR3 nucleotides: TGTGCCAGCGGATCGGACAGGGAGGCAGATACGCAGTATTTT. The encoded protein is CASGSDREADTQYF.

A word on this clone: A far larger clone is off by one base, so a read error is likely. This sample includes further DNA sequences coding for the same CDR3. This chain uses TRBV30 with TRBJ2-3; D remains ambiguous. Trimming took 2 bases from V and 4 from J, leaving 13 bases between them. Germline V lookup: CDR1 GTSNPN, CDR2 SVGIG (reference sequence). CDR3 length: 14 residues. CDR3 in DNA: TGTGCCTGGAGTTTGTCAATCAGCGCAGATACGCAGTATTTT. Amino acids: CAWSLSISADTQYF.

The chain is built from TRBV7-8 and TRBJ2-5; 8 nucleotides match TRBD2. V shed 1 base, J shed 4 bases, and the junction held 8 bases outside the gene matches. Germline V gives CDR1 SGHVS, CDR2 FQNEAQ. The CDR3 sequence is 16 residues long. In DNA form, the CDR3 reads TGTGCCAGCAGCTTAGTAAGCGGGAGTGTCGGAGAGACCCAGTACTTC. It specifies CASSLVSGSVGETQYF.

This clone was observed a few times. The J gene is TRBJ2-7, the V gene TRBV18; D gene unclear. CDR1 and CDR2 (germline): KGHSH, LQKENI. V lost 5 bases, J lost 0 bases, and 14 bases lay in between. This CDR3 has 15 amino acids. CDR3 DNA sequence: TGTGCCAGCTCAGATCCCTACCTAAGCTCCTACGAGCAGTACTTC. This sequence encodes CASSDPYLSSYEQYF.

A word on this clone: A much larger clone is a single base away; this may be a read error. The chain combines TRBV28 with TRBJ1-3; tentative D call: TRBD1 (5 bases). Per germline, CDR1 MDHEN and CDR2 SYDVKM. The CDR3 extends over 12 amino acids. Trimming removed 8 bases from V and 0 bases from J, with 5 bases in between. CDR3: CASGTSGNTIYF. As DNA, the CDR3 is TGTGCCAGCGGGACCTCTGGAAACACCATATATTTT.

J is TRBJ2-1 and V is TRBV2; the D gene is possibly TRBD2 (7 bases). The germline V gene encodes CDR1 SNHLY and CDR2 FYNNEI. V dropped 4 bases and J dropped 9 bases, with 13 bases sitting between them. There are 13 residues in the CDR3. CDR3 bases: TGTGCCAGCAGTGTTGAGGGGGGGAGTGAGCAGTTCTTC. Translating gives CASSVEGGSEQFF.

V and J are TRBV28 and TRBJ1-2, with TRBD1 matching 11 bases. CDR1 and CDR2 (germline): MDHEN, SYDVKM. Unmatched junction bases numbered 3, after V lost 4 bases and J lost 2 bases. This CDR3 has 15 amino acids. CDR3: CASSWDRGSNYGYTF. For the CDR3, the DNA is TGTGCCAGCAGTTGGGACAGGGGGTCGAACTATGGCTACACCTTC.

The J gene is TRBJ1-2, the V gene TRBV18; TRBD1 matches 8 bases. Germline CDR1 reads KGHSH; CDR2 reads LQKENI. The CDR3 is made up of 14 amino acids. Trimming cost V 3 bases and J 8 bases; bases outside gene matches: 8. The CDR3 DNA reads as TGTGCCAGCTCACCGGACCAGGGGGCTCGAGGCTACACCTTC. This gives the protein CASSPDQGARGYTF.

In regard to this clone: The sample has other DNA sequences that encode this CDR3 too. The V call is TRBV5-1, the J call TRBJ2-7; D gene uncertain. The germline V gene has CDR1 SGHRS and CDR2 YFSETQ. This CDR3 has 12 residues. Trimming cost V 4 bases and J 1 base, with 6 bases left between them. The CDR3 bases are TGCGCCAGCAGCCTGAGATCCTACGAGCAGTACTTC. Its protein is CASSLRSYEQYF.

V and J are TRBV5-3 and TRBJ1-1; tentative D call: TRBD1 (6 bases). TRBV5-3 is recorded as an ORF, its role being uncertain. This CDR3 has 16 amino acids. With 4 bases removed from V and 2 bases from J, the gap between germline ends came to 18 bases. CDR3 residues: CARSHRAGTANTEAFF. The DNA of the CDR3 is TGTGCCAGAAGCCACAGGGCGGGTACAGCTAACACTGAAGCTTTCTTT.

This clone showed up just a few times. Given a much more abundant clone one base away, this may be a read error. V usage is TRBV11-2 and J usage is TRBJ2-3; no clear D. The CDR3 is 11 amino acids. The germline V and J ends were trimmed by 4 bases and 2 bases, with 1 base remaining between them. The germline V gene has CDR1 SGHAT and CDR2 FQNNGV. Here the CDR3 reads CASSYTDTQYF. Here the CDR3 DNA reads TGTGCCAGCAGCTACACAGATACGCAGTATTTT.

This clone was seen more than once but under ten times. This chain connects TRBV5-4 to TRBJ1-1, with 8 bases matching TRBD1. The V gene end was trimmed by 5 bases and the J gene end by 3 bases; junction bases not matched to a gene: 6. Per the germline V gene, CDR1 is SGHNT and CDR2 is YYREEE (reference sequence). The CDR3 loop spans 14 amino acids. CDR3 region: CASSKIRGHTEAFF. Here the CDR3 DNA reads TGTGCCAGCAGTAAAATCAGGGGGCACACTGAAGCTTTCTTT.

This rearrangement joins TRBV5-1 to TRBJ2-3, with 8 bases that match TRBD2. The V segment lost 4 bases and the J segment 4 bases; nucleotides outside the gene matches: 5. Germline V gene sequence: CDR1 SGHRS, CDR2 YFSETQ. The CDR3 covers 14 residues. CDR3 loop: CASSQAGVPDTQYF. DNA for the CDR3: TGCGCCAGCAGCCAAGCGGGAGTCCCAGATACGCAGTATTTT.

A word on this clone: A much larger clone sits a single nucleotide away, making a read error possible. The V gene is TRBV6-1, the J gene TRBJ2-3, with D perhaps given as TRBD1 or TRBD2 (5 bases each). There are 15 residues in the CDR3. The germline gives CDR1 MNHNS, CDR2 SASEGT. In DNA form, the CDR3 reads TGTACCAGCAGTGAAGTGGGGGTGGGGAGAGATACGCAGTATTTT. Residues: CTSSEVGVGRDTQYF.

This chain connects TRBV18 to TRBJ1-2; 9 bases agree with TRBD1. From germline, CDR1 is KGHSH and CDR2 LQKENI. V dropped 5 bases and J dropped 7; count of bases not matched to a gene: 8. CDR3 length: 14 residues. CDR3 protein: CASSDRDRVTGYTF. The CDR3, as DNA: TGTGCCAGCTCAGACCGGGACAGGGTAACTGGCTACACCTTC.

The gene calls are TRBV11-2 and TRBJ1-5, with a weak D call TRBD1 (5 bases). The CDR3 loop spans 13 amino acids. Germline V lookup: CDR1 SGHAT, CDR2 FQNNGV. The germline V and J ends were trimmed by 5 bases and 7 bases, with 12 bases remaining between them. CDR3 DNA: TGTGCCAGCAGCCCGTCAGGGAACCAGCCCCAGCATTTT. Its translation: CASSPSGNQPQHF.

As to this clone: Additional DNA sequences in this sample encode the identical CDR3. The chain combines TRBV28 with TRBJ1-5; D not resolved. This CDR3 has 14 residues. Germline V gene lookup returns CDR1 MDHEN and CDR2 SYDVKM. Trimming took off 3 bases at V and 3 bases at J, with 9 bases between the two ends. CDR3 region: CASSLVQSNQPQHF. Written as DNA, the CDR3 is TGTGCCAGCAGTTTGGTACAGTCCAATCAGCCCCAGCATTTT.

The J gene is TRBJ2-1, the V gene TRBV19; D is uncertain. The V end lost 1 base, the J end lost 4 bases, and 11 bases lay between the germline ends. Germline values: CDR1 LNHDA, CDR2 SQIVND (reference sequence). The CDR3 is 15 residues long. CDR3 nucleotides: TGTGCCAGTAGTATAGTCCGGCAGAAATACAATGAGCAGTTCTTC. Protein product: CASSIVRQKYNEQFF. The complete variable domain, with remaining parts taken from reference TRBV19 and TRBJ2-1, reads DGGITQSPKYLFRKEGQNVTLSCEQNLNHDAMYWYRQDPGQGLRLIYYSQIVNDFQKGDIAEGYSVSREKKESFPLTVTSAQKNPTAFYLCASSIVRQKYNEQFFGPGTRLTVL.

As regards this clone: A read error may be the cause here, since a much bigger clone is one base away. The chain combines TRBV29-1 with TRBJ2-4; 7 bases fit TRBD1. CDR1 and CDR2 from the germline V gene are SQVTM and ANQGSEA. The CDR3 loop spans 12 amino acids. V shed 4 bases, J shed 6 bases, and the junction held 3 bases outside the gene matches. CDR3 protein: CSVGGDRNIQYF. The CDR3 DNA follows: TGCAGCGTTGGAGGGGACAGAAACATTCAGTACTTC.

This chain joins TRBV7-2 and TRBJ2-3; perhaps TRBD2 as D (6 bases). Deletions cut 2 bases from V and 3 bases from J, with 9 bases between. The CDR3 has 14 amino acids. CDR1 and CDR2 (germline): SGHTA, FQGNSA. The CDR3 sequence is CASSLRDFTDTQYF. In DNA form, the CDR3 reads TGTGCCAGCAGCTTAAGGGACTTTACAGATACGCAGTATTTT.

The CDR3 nucleotides read TGTGCCAGTAGTATAGCGACAGGGGTTGGCACTGAAGCTTTCTTT. Its translation is CASSIATGVGTEAFF. J is TRBJ1-1 and V is TRBV19, with 8 nucleotides matching TRBD1. Trimming cost V 1 base and J 4 bases; bases outside gene matches: 5. Germline V CDR1 and CDR2: LNHDA, SQIVND (reference sequence). There are 15 residues in the CDR3.

The chain is built from TRBV6-1 and TRBJ2-2; no reliable D call. Germline V gene lookup returns CDR1 MNHNS and CDR2 SASEGT. Trimming took off 4 bases at V and 2 bases at J, with 5 bases between the two ends. CDR3 length equals 13 residues. The DNA of the CDR3 is TGTGCCAGCAGTGCTATTAACACCGGGGAGCTGTTTTTT. Amino acids: CASSAINTGELFF.

This clone was seen a few times. The CDR3 ends on some other residue instead of the conserved phenylalanine or tryptophan, so this is likely a read error. The limits of the CDR3 on the DNA are not certain, so only TCRdb's listed CDR3 is given. V and J are TRBV10-3 and TRBJ1-1. Germline values: CDR1 ENHRY, CDR2 SYGVKD. The length of the CDR3 is 13 amino acids, counting both ends. The chain's CDR3 is CAISDSSQGWTEV.

V usage is TRBV6-1 and J usage is TRBJ2-1; TRBD2 matches 12 bases. Germline assignment: CDR1 MNHNS and CDR2 SASEGT. The CDR3 length is 16 residues. Losses at the gene ends were 4 bases for V and 8 bases for J; bases not matched to a gene: 9. The CDR3 loop reads CASSGLWTSGKDEQFF. The CDR3 bases are TGTGCCAGCAGTGGGCTTTGGACTAGCGGGAAGGATGAGCAGTTCTTC.

The chain combines TRBV4-2 with TRBJ2-7; 12 bases are a match to TRBD2. V shed 3 bases and J 0 bases; nucleotides not matched to a gene: 21. CDR3 length: 22 residues. Germline CDR1 and CDR2: LGHNA and YNFKEQ. CDR3 region: CASSHGTSGPSGWGLPSYEQYF. CDR3 nucleotide sequence: TGTGCCAGCAGCCACGGGACTAGCGGGCCCTCGGGATGGGGATTACCCTCCTACGAGCAGTACTTC.

Worth noting for this clone: The sample contains more than one DNA sequence encoding this CDR3. The chain recombines TRBV27 with TRBJ2-2; D is unresolved. The germline V and J ends were trimmed by 6 bases and 1 base, with 6 bases remaining between them. The CDR3 length is 13 residues. Germline assignment: CDR1 MNHEY and CDR2 SMNVEV (reference sequence). CDR3 protein: CASRGGNTGELFF. CDR3 bases: TGTGCCAGCAGAGGTGGGAACACCGGGGAGCTGTTTTTT.

J is TRBJ2-3 and V is TRBV11-2; 9 nucleotides match TRBD1. V trimming: 1 base; J trimming: 5 bases; junction bases outside the gene matches: 7. Per the germline V gene, CDR1 is SGHAT and CDR2 is FQNNGV. This CDR3 has 16 amino acids. The CDR3, as DNA: TGTGCCAGCAGCTTAGCCCGGGACAGGGACGGAGATACGCAGTATTTT. It is translated as CASSLARDRDGDTQYF. The whole variable domain, remainder taken from reference TRBV11-2 and TRBJ2-3, is EAGVAQSPRYKIIEKRQSVAFWCNPISGHATLYWYQQILGQGPKLLIQFQNNGVVDDSQLPKDRFSAERLKGVDSTLKIQPAKLEDSAVYLCASSLARDRDGDTQYFGPGTRLTVL.

V gene TRBV19 combines with J gene TRBJ2-7; D remains ambiguous. Trimming left V 4 bases short and J 3 bases short, with 4 bases between. Germline V gene data show CDR1 as LNHDA and CDR2 as SQIVND (reference sequence). This CDR3 region has 11 residues. The CDR3 DNA reads as TGTGCCAGTAGTAAGGGCTACGAGCAGTACTTC. It specifies CASSKGYEQYF.

The rearrangement links TRBV18 to TRBJ2-4, with D possibly called TRBD1 or TRBD2 (6 bases each). The CDR3 loop spans 15 amino acids. CDR1 and CDR2 from the germline V gene are KGHSH and LQKENI. Deletions cut 6 bases from V and 6 bases from J, with 18 bases between. The CDR3 sequence: CASSPPGRGGNIQYF. The CDR3 nucleotides read TGTGCCAGCTCCCCTCCCGGCAGGGGAGGAAACATTCAGTACTTC.